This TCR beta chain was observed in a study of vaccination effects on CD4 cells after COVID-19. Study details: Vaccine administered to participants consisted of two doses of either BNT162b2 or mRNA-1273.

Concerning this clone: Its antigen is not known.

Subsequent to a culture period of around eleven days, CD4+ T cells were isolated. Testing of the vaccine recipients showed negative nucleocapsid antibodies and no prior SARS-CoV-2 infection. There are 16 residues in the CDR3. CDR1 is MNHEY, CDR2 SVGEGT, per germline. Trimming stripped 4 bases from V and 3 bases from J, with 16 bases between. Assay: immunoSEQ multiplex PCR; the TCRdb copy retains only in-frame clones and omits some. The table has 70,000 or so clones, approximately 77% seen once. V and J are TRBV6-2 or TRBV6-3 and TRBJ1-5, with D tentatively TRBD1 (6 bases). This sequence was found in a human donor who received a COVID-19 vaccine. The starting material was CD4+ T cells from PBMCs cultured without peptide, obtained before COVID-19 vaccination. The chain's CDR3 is CASSSPTGSANQPQHF. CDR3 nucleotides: TGTGCCAGCAGTTCCCCAACAGGGAGTGCCAATCAGCCCCAGCATTTT.